What follows are 14 T cell receptor beta chains derived from one specimen sequenced in a study of cytomegalovirus exposure and HLA in healthy donors. Primers included in the PCR were 60 Vbeta and 13 Jbeta primers. Clones were read by immunoSEQ multiplex PCR, and TCRdb kept only the in-frame ones, dropping some. Of 150,000 to 200,000 clones listed, around three quarters are singletons. The sample was PBMCs. The receptors originated from a young woman in good health and CMV-seronegative.

In DNA, the CDR3 is TGTGCCAGCAGCCTGGGACAGAGCAATGAAAAACTGTTTTTT. It encodes CASSLGQSNEKLFF. The rearrangement links TRBV5-4 to TRBJ1-4; TRBD1 matches at 7 bases. In germline, CDR1 is SGHNT, CDR2 YYREEE (reference sequence). V lost 4 bases to trimming and J lost 5 bases; unmatched junction nucleotides: 5. The CDR3 has 14 residues.

This clone has a single count. CDR3 region: CASSIGGRGGSYNEQFF. DNA for the CDR3: TGTGCCAGCAGCATTGGGGGGCGGGGGGGCTCCTACAATGAGCAGTTCTTC. The chain combines TRBV7-8 with TRBJ2-1, with TRBD2 matching 9 bases. Germline V gives CDR1 SGHVS, CDR2 FQNEAQ. With V trimmed by 5 bases and J by 0 bases, 8 bases remained unmatched. This CDR3 has 17 residues.

V and J are TRBV6-5 and TRBJ1-5; D is undetermined. From germline, CDR1 is MNHEY and CDR2 SVGAGI. The CDR3 spans 13 residues. The V and J ends lost 2 bases and 6 bases respectively, with 8 bases between them. The CDR3: CASSYEGTQPQHF. The CDR3 nucleotides are TGTGCCAGCAGTTACGAGGGTACTCAGCCCCAGCATTTT.

V is TRBV9 and J is TRBJ2-7; 12 bases are shared with TRBD2. J gave up 3 bases and V 4 bases, and 8 bases lay outside the gene matches. CDR3 length: 16 residues. Germline assignment: CDR1 SGDLS and CDR2 YYNGEE. The chain's CDR3 is CASSSPSSGGDYEQYF. CDR3 bases: TGTGCCAGCAGCTCCCCCTCTAGCGGGGGGGACTACGAGCAGTACTTC.

The chain employs TRBV6-1 and TRBJ2-5, with D uncertain. Germline CDR1 reads MNHNS; CDR2 reads SASEGT. Trimming removed 2 bases from V and 5 bases from J, with 15 bases in between. This CDR3 comprises 15 residues. CDR3 in amino acids: CASSERKAARETQYF. CDR3 nucleotides: TGTGCCAGCAGTGAAAGAAAGGCAGCGCGGGAGACCCAGTACTTC.

The genes are TRBV4-1 and TRBJ1-6; 7 bases align to TRBD1. The CDR3 has 19 residues. Trimming cost V 4 bases and J 1 base; bases outside gene matches: 13. From germline, CDR1 is MGHRA and CDR2 YSYEKL. The CDR3 is CASSLTGQRLDSYNSPLHF. The CDR3 DNA reads TGCGCCAGCAGCCTTACGGGACAGCGACTTGATTCCTATAATTCACCCCTCCACTTT.

This clone was picked up one time. The CDR3 spells CASSLDLAGHYEQYF. CDR3 bases: TGTGCCAGCAGCTTAGATTTGGCGGGTCACTACGAGCAGTACTTC. V and J are TRBV7-2 and TRBJ2-7; a possible D gene is TRBD2 (5 bases). Per the germline V gene, CDR1 is SGHTA and CDR2 is FQGNSA. The germline V and J ends were trimmed by 1 base and 3 bases, with 13 bases remaining between them. This CDR3 comprises 15 residues.

This chain links TRBV29-1 with TRBJ1-5; TRBD1 agrees at 7 bases. Germline assignment: CDR1 SQVTM and CDR2 ANQGSEA. The CDR3 contains 14 residues. The CDR3 loop is CSVRAGGSNQPQHF. The CDR3 DNA sequence: TGCAGTGTCCGGGCAGGGGGTAGCAATCAGCCCCAGCATTTT.

V is TRBV5-1 and J is TRBJ1-5, with TRBD1 matching over 8 bases. CDR1 is SGHRS and CDR2 is YFSETQ in the germline V gene. The V segment lost 7 bases and the J segment 4 bases; nucleotides outside the gene matches: 22. There are 19 residues in the CDR3. This CDR3 reads CASLGTGTGSLLVNQPQHF. The CDR3 DNA sequence: TGCGCCAGCTTGGGAACCGGGACAGGTAGTCTCTTAGTAAATCAGCCCCAGCATTTT. The variable domain in full, completed from reference TRBV5-1 and TRBJ1-5, reads KAGVTQTPRYLIKTRGQQVTLSCSPISGHRSVSWYQQTPGQGLQFLFEYFSETQRNKGNFPGRFSGRQFSNSRSEMNVSTLELGDSALYLCASLGTGTGSLLVNQPQHFGDGTRLSIL.

This chain joins TRBV19 and TRBJ1-1; 8 bases map to TRBD1. Germline V gene data show CDR1 as LNHDA and CDR2 as SQIVND (reference sequence). V shed 5 bases and J 5 bases; nucleotides not matched to a gene: 4. The CDR3 is 13 residues long. The DNA of the CDR3 is TGTGCCAGTAGTTCGACAGGGGATACTGAAGCTTTCTTT. It translates to CASSSTGDTEAFF.

CDR3: CASSLVVGQGPNQPQHF. CDR3 DNA: TGTGCCAGCAGCTTAGTCGTCGGACAGGGTCCCAATCAGCCCCAGCATTTT. The gene calls are TRBV11-1 and TRBJ1-5, with 8 bases matching TRBD1. V lost 1 base, J lost 3 bases, and 8 bases stayed unmatched. The CDR3 is 17 amino acids. Germline V gene data show CDR1 as SGHAT and CDR2 as FQDESV (reference sequence).

V is TRBV5-1 and J is TRBJ2-4, with 8 bases aligning to TRBD1. Germline CDR1 SGHRS, CDR2 YFSETQ. The CDR3 consists of 14 residues. V was clipped by 4 bases and J by 6 bases; unmatched bases: 6. The CDR3 nucleotides read TGCGCCAGCAGCGTGGGGACAGGAGGAAACATTCAGTACTTC. Translation gives CASSVGTGGNIQYF.

This sequence joins TRBV5-6 and TRBJ2-5, with D perhaps TRBD2 (5 bases). Germline-derived CDR1 and CDR2 are SGHDT and YYEEEE. CDR3 length: 14 residues. Between the trimmed V and J ends, which lost 4 bases and 1 base, there was a span of 11 bases. In DNA form, the CDR3 reads TGTGCCAGCAGCCCTAACCGGGGCCAAGAGACCCAGTACTTC. Encoded protein: CASSPNRGQETQYF.

V and J are TRBV2 and TRBJ2-7; 11 bases match TRBD2. There are 17 residues in the CDR3. Losses at the gene ends were 7 bases for V and 0 bases for J; bases not matched to a gene: 11. The germline CDR1 and CDR2 sequences are SNHLY and FYNNEI. The CDR3 sequence is CASNGGPTSGISYEQYF. CDR3 DNA: TGTGCCAGCAACGGGGGCCCGACTAGCGGGATCTCCTACGAGCAGTACTTC.